A single sample is the source of the 15 T cell receptor beta chains below, sequenced in a study of T cells after somatic rescue of genetic block. Libraries were prepared by immunoSEQ multiplex PCR; TCRdb keeps only in-frame clonotypes and omits some of them. The table records more than 13,000 clones, around 70% of them present only once. The sequenced material came from peripheral blood mononuclear cells (PBMCs). These receptors were collected from a young man.

The chain links TRBV9 to TRBJ2-2; 8 bases are shared with TRBD1. V lost 2 bases to trimming and J lost 0 bases; unmatched junction nucleotides: 3. The CDR3 loop spans 16 amino acids. Per germline, CDR1 SGDLS and CDR2 YYNGEE. CDR3 loop: CASSVEGQANTGELFF. DNA of the CDR3: TGTGCCAGCAGCGTGGAGGGACAGGCGAACACCGGGGAGCTGTTTTTT.

The V gene is TRBV7-9, the J gene TRBJ1-2, with D tentatively TRBD1 (6 bases). Trimming shortened V by 1 base and J by 4 bases, and 7 bases separated the two germline ends. This CDR3 has 13 amino acids. Germline V lookup: CDR1 SEHNR, CDR2 FQNEAQ (reference sequence). The CDR3 spells CASSLEGGYGYTF. The CDR3 nucleotides read TGTGCCAGCAGCTTAGAGGGGGGCTATGGCTACACCTTC.

The DNA for the CDR3 is TGCGCCAGCAGCTTGGCCGTAAATGGGGACGGGGGCTATGGCTACACCTTC. Its translation is CASSLAVNGDGGYGYTF. The rearrangement links TRBV5-1 to TRBJ1-2, with a possible D match to TRBD1 (5 bases). Looked up from germline, CDR1 is SGHRS and CDR2 is YFSETQ. Trimming stripped 0 bases from V and 4 bases from J, with 19 bases between. CDR3 size: 17 residues.

V usage is TRBV7-9 and J usage is TRBJ2-3, with a tentative D call TRBD2 (5 bases). The V end lost 5 bases, the J end lost 2 bases, and 20 bases lay between the germline ends. This CDR3 comprises 17 residues. Germline CDR1 SEHNR, CDR2 FQNEAQ (reference sequence). The CDR3 sequence is CASSQRMDLSATDTQYF. DNA of the CDR3: TGTGCCAGCAGCCAGCGGATGGATCTCTCTGCCACAGATACGCAGTATTTT.

The chain carries TRBV18 and TRBJ1-1, with D unclear. V was shortened by 6 bases and J by 0 bases, with 8 bases between the two germline ends. Germline CDR1 and CDR2: KGHSH and LQKENI. This CDR3 contains 13 residues. DNA of the CDR3: TGTGCCAGCTCGCGGACTGTGAACACTGAAGCTTTCTTT. Encoded protein: CASSRTVNTEAFF.

The V call is TRBV9, the J call TRBJ2-7; D perhaps matches TRBD1 (6 bases). CDR3 length: 17 residues. V was shortened by 5 bases and J by 1 base, with 22 bases between the two germline ends. CDR1 SGDLS and CDR2 YYNGEE come from the germline V gene. This CDR3 is CASSETRQGPISYEQYF. The DNA of the CDR3 is TGTGCCAGCAGTGAAACCCGGCAGGGGCCTATTTCCTACGAGCAGTACTTC.

The chain couples TRBV5-1 to TRBJ2-2, with D perhaps TRBD1 (6 bases). Germline CDR1 SGHRS, CDR2 YFSETQ. V was shortened by 0 bases and J by 4 bases, with 10 bases between the two germline ends. The CDR3 is 15 residues long. Written as DNA, the CDR3 is TGCGCCAGCAGCTTGGACAGGGCATCCACCGGGGAGCTGTTTTTT. Amino acids: CASSLDRASTGELFF. Full variable domain (remainder filled in from reference TRBV5-1 and TRBJ2-2): KAGVTQTPRYLIKTRGQQVTLSCSPISGHRSVSWYQQTPGQGLQFLFEYFSETQRNKGNFPGRFSGRQFSNSRSEMNVSTLELGDSALYLCASSLDRASTGELFFGEGSRLTVL.

The rearrangement links TRBV10-2 to TRBJ1-5; TRBD1 agrees at 7 bases. V was clipped by 6 bases and J by 2 bases; unmatched bases: 4. This CDR3 has 14 residues. Germline V gene data show CDR1 as WSHSY and CDR2 as SAAADI. CDR3 loop: CASRKQGGNQPQHF. Here the CDR3 DNA reads TGCGCCAGCAGGAAGCAGGGGGGCAATCAGCCCCAGCATTTT.

This clone was counted between two and nine times. The V gene is TRBV30, the J gene TRBJ2-2; D is possibly TRBD1 (5 bases). CDR1 GTSNPN and CDR2 SVGIG come from the germline V gene (reference sequence). Trimming took off 7 bases at V and 1 base at J, with 7 bases between the two ends. The CDR3 extends over 12 amino acids. The CDR3 DNA reads as TGTGCCTTAACAGGGAACACCGGGGAGCTGTTTTTT. Its translation: CALTGNTGELFF. Supplemented by reference TRBV30 and TRBJ2-2, the full variable domain reads SQTIHQWPATLVQPVGSPLSLECTVEGTSNPNLYWYRQAAGRGLQLLFYSVGIGQISSEVPQNLSASRPQDRQFILSSKKLLLSDSGFYLCALTGNTGELFFGEGSRLTVL.

This clone was seen a few times. This rearrangement joins TRBV2 to TRBJ1-1; D unclear. From germline, CDR1 is SNHLY and CDR2 FYNNEI. The CDR3 contains 11 residues. V lost 8 bases to trimming and J lost 11 bases, with 15 bases between them. CDR3 sequence: CASGRSLQAFF. CDR3 DNA sequence: TGTGCCAGCGGCCGCAGCCTCCAGGCTTTCTTT.

In DNA form, the CDR3 reads TGTGCCAGCAGCTTATTGAGGGGGCGAGCGGGAGTAACCGGGGAGCTGTTTTTT. Its protein product is CASSLLRGRAGVTGELFF. The chain carries TRBV11-2 and TRBJ2-2; tentatively, D is TRBD2 (8 bases). V was clipped by 2 bases and J by 5 bases, with 21 bases between them. CDR1 and CDR2 from the germline V gene are SGHAT and FQNNGV. CDR3 size: 18 residues. Using reference TRBV11-2 and TRBJ2-2 for the parts outside the CDR3, the full variable domain is EAGVAQSPRYKIIEKRQSVAFWCNPISGHATLYWYQQILGQGPKLLIQFQNNGVVDDSQLPKDRFSAERLKGVDSTLKIQPAKLEDSAVYLCASSLLRGRAGVTGELFFGEGSRLTVL.

J is TRBJ1-1 and V is TRBV5-6; D gene ambiguous. Between the trimmed V and J ends, which lost 4 bases and 5 bases, there was a span of 18 bases. Germline assignment: CDR1 SGHDT and CDR2 YYEEEE. The CDR3 is made up of 15 amino acids. The chain's CDR3 is CASSPLGSTTTEAFF. CDR3 DNA sequence: TGTGCCAGCAGCCCCCTAGGGTCCACGACGACTGAAGCTTTCTTT.

The chain is built from TRBV6-1 and TRBJ1-4; 7 nucleotides match TRBD1. The CDR3 spans 16 residues. Germline V CDR1 and CDR2: MNHNS, SASEGT. V trimming: 4 bases; J trimming: 7 bases; junction bases outside the gene matches: 12. CDR3 region: CASSVTPGTEGEKLFF. Here the CDR3 DNA reads TGTGCCAGCAGTGTTACACCCGGGACAGAGGGTGAAAAACTGTTTTTT.

CDR3: CASSPPTGGGNEKLFF. Here the CDR3 DNA reads TGTGCCAGCAGCCCTCCGACAGGGGGAGGAAATGAAAAACTGTTTTTT. The rearrangement uses TRBV5-5 and TRBJ1-4; 9 bases match TRBD1. With V trimmed by 4 bases and J by 5 bases, 9 bases remained unmatched. CDR3 length: 16 residues. Germline V gene lookup returns CDR1 SGHKS and CDR2 YYEKEE (reference sequence).

V usage is TRBV5-1 and J usage is TRBJ2-5; D ambiguous. This CDR3 has 15 residues. Trimming shortened V by 0 bases and J by 2 bases, and 11 bases separated the two germline ends. Germline CDR1 and CDR2: SGHRS and YFSETQ. The CDR3 loop reads CASSLAKGPQETQYF. In DNA form, the CDR3 reads TGCGCCAGCAGCTTGGCCAAAGGACCTCAAGAGACCCAGTACTTC.